Reported below is one TCR beta chain. With 2 bases clipped from V and 5 bases from J, the junction kept 10 bases outside the gene matches. This CDR3 region has 16 residues. From germline, CDR1 is MNHNY and CDR2 SVGAGI (reference sequence). Method: immunoSEQ multiplex PCR; TCRdb's copy keeps in-frame clones and lacks some. The sample yields approximately 77,000 clones, around 94% seen once. The sample is drawn from a study of technical replicates of blood from a few donors. The clonotype originates from a human donor in good health. Sample: T cells isolated from PBMCs. The chain has TRBV6-6 and TRBJ1-1; 8 positions agree with TRBD1. This CDR3 reads CASSYTLTGAGTEAFF. The CDR3 DNA reads TGTGCCAGCAGTTACACCTTGACAGGGGCGGGGACTGAAGCTTTCTTT.